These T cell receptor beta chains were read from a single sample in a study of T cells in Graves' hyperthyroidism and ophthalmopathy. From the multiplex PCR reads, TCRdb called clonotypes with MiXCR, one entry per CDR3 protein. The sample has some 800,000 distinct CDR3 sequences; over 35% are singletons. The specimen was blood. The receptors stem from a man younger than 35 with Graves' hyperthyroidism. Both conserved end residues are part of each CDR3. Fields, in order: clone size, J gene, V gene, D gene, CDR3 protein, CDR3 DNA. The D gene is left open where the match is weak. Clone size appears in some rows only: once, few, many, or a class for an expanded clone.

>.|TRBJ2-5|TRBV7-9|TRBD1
CAIYLGTGREKLYF
TGTGCCATCTATCTAGGGACAGGGCGTGAAAAACTGTACTTC
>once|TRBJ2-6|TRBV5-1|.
CASSLFGVPGANVLSF
TGCGCCAGCAGCTTGTTCGGGGTCCCTGGGGCCAACGTCCTGTCTTTC
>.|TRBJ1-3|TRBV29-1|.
CSVARGNTIYF
TGCAGCGTTGCTCGGGGGAACACCATATATTTT
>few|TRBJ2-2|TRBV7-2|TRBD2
CASSPLRGGGNTGELFF
TGTGCCAGCAGCCCCCTCCGGGGCGGGGGGAACACCGGGGAGCTGTTTTTT
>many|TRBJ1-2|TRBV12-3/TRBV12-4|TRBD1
CASSLQGHYGYTF
TGTGCCAGCAGCCTACAGGGGCACTATGGCTACACCTTC
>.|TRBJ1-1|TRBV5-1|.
CASSLVGSGWNTEAFF
TGCGCCAGCAGCTTGGTGGGGAGCGGTTGGAACACTGAAGCTTTCTTT
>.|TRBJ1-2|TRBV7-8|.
CASSRWGGATYGYTF
TGTGCCAGCAGCCGCTGGGGAGGGGCCACCTATGGCTACACCTTC
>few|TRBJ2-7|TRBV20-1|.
CSAAPGTGSYEQYF
TGCAGTGCTGCCCCCGGGACTGGCTCCTACGAGCAGTACTTC
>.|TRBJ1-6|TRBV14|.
CASSPLGGEDSPLHF
TGTGCCAGCTCACCCCTAGGGGGTGAAGATTCACCCCTCCACTTT
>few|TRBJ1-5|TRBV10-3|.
CASSVSGVSNQPQHF
TGTGCCAGCAGTGTGTCCGGGGTCAGCAATCAGCCCCAGCATTTT
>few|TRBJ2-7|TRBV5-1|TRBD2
CASSPGLAGVNEQYF
TGCGCCAGCAGCCCTGGACTAGCGGGAGTTAATGAGCAGTACTTC
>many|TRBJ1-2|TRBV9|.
CASSPQRDSYTF
TGTGCCAGCAGCCCCCAACGGGATAGCTACACCTTC
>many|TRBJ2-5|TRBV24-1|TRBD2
CATSDQLAGKQETQYF
TGTGCCACCAGTGATCAGCTAGCGGGAAAACAAGAGACCCAGTACTTC
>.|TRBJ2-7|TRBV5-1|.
CASSSGPSNEQYF
TGCGCCAGCAGCTCCGGGCCCTCCAACGAGCAGTACTTC
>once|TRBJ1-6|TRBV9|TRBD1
CASSAGQGSVKPLHF
TGTGCCAGCAGCGCAGGACAGGGGTCGGTGAAGCCCCTCCACTTT
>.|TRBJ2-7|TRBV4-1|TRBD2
CASSQGTSGAYEQYF
TGCGCCAGCAGCCAAGGGACTAGCGGGGCCTACGAGCAGTACTTC